This entry features one T cell receptor beta chain sequence. What this receptor recognizes is not known. No much larger clone exists at a distance of one base, and base qualities are not known. V and J are truncated by 5 bases and 7 bases respectively, leaving an intervening sequence of 9 bases. The CDR3 numbers 11 residues from cysteine through phenylalanine. The kept DNA is CDR3 alone, 33 bases in frame from the first base. The germline V gene specifies SGHTA as CDR1 and FQGNSA as CDR2. The entry originates in a study of shared clonotypes between healthy human individuals (dated by TCRdb to about 2020). Turning to the overall study: A couple of women and a few men aged 18 to 49 years were included in the cohort. Per donor, three plates each were used for CD4 naive and CD4 memory, two for CD8 naive, and one for CD8 memory. Different laboratories and diverse techniques were used to prepare libraries and sequence TCR repertoires, to increase sequencing depth and limit assay-specific biases. The study deeply sequenced blood TCR repertoires of about 5 healthy adults to estimate repertoire size and the extent of clonotype sharing between individuals. Leukapheresis yielded between about 0.94 and 8.9 billion PBMCs per donor.

TCR CDR3 regions were amplified from genomic DNA by multiplex PCR using the deep immunoSEQ assay. Genomic DNA extracted from each cell subset was distributed evenly over all wells of several immunoSEQ 96-well plates, and each plate served as one replicate. For sorted subsets, 200 ng of genomic DNA, equivalent to 25,000 to 35,000 T cell genomes, went into each replicate PCR. Purified libraries were quantified with a Qubit 3.0 fluorometer, sized on a Bioanalyzer 2100, and re-quantified with the KAPA Library Quantification kit. Every immunoSEQ 96-well plate was sequenced on a dedicated single-read 150-cycle Illumina NextSeq 550 flow cell. Per the source publication's procedure: Because the immunoSEQ output held only junctional sequences and lacked quality scores, the filtering could not match the filtering applied to full-length reads. Sequences were annotated with PyIR, a Python wrapper for IgBLAST v1.9, using IMGT germline references to assign V/J genes and CDR3. Reads were removed for weak V/J assignments (E-value above 1e-6), missing CDR3, stop codons, out-of-frame junctions, or ambiguous translated residues. A V3J clonotype was defined by an identical inferred V gene, J gene, and CDR3 amino acid sequence. The percentage overlap between two repertoires was calculated by dividing the number of shared unique clonotypes by the size of the smaller repertoire. Three approaches were used to assess repertoire richness: RTK rarefaction, the Chao1 estimator, and Recon v2.1 estimates of unobserved clonotypes. For all TCRbeta clonotypes obtained by the gDNA method from four donors, generation probabilities were computed with OLGA. TCRdb holds this immuneACCESS table with in-frame rearrangements only. Some clones are missing; in checked studies, unresolved V genes explain under half, and the rest has no known cause. V and J calls and clone size are those listed in that table; D and trimming were worked out from the DNA. In this sample the table shows around 1.6 million clones, approximately 98% of which occur a single time. The biggest ten clones account for about 0.45% of the sample.

General conclusions and limits of the study: The genetic and exposure-history diversity represented was limited by the small number of donors. Approximately 5% of naive CD4, 3.5% of naive CD8, roughly 2.5% of memory CD4, and 0.4% of memory CD8 clonotypes were shared across a few donors. Compared with non-shared clonotypes, clonotypes shared by all four sorted-subset donors had higher generation probabilities. Pairwise subsampling indicated that sequencing depth was expected to affect the degree of clonotype sharing among donors. Estimated clonotype richness was generally larger for naive than for memory subsets. Incomplete sequencing was indicated by rarefaction of sorted-subset datasets, despite the large sequencing depth. Sampling was restricted to blood, and TCR repertoires in tissue are likely to differ from TCR repertoires in blood.

Healthy HIV-negative adults with no recently reported acute infections or vaccinations were included as donors. Every donor was a Caucasian adult living in Nashville, Tennessee, USA. CD4+ T cells were enriched by magnetic negative selection; naive cells were then positively selected on CD45RA, and the negative fraction formed the memory subset. After blood collection by leukapheresis, PBMCs were isolated using Ficoll-Histopaque density gradient centrifugation and then cryopreserved in the vapor phase of liquid nitrogen. Analytical flow cytometry was used to check the purity and quantity of every magnetically sorted T cell population. Each sorted fraction had its genomic DNA isolated and then quantified by UV absorbance on a Nanodrop 2000c.

The chain is encoded by TRBV7-2 joined to TRBJ2-7, with the D gene not clear enough to name. The source is a man aged 30-40 years in good health. The sample consisted of naive CD4+ T cells sorted from blood. The cell subset or site label, as the study defines it: CD45RA+ positively selected. At the DNA level, the sequence is TGTGCCAGCAGCCCTCGAGAGGAGCAGTACTTC. This translates into CASSPREEQYF.